This note documents a single T cell receptor beta chain sequence. The protocol was immunoSEQ multiplex PCR, while the TCRdb copy is restricted to in-frame clones and leaves out a portion. The table includes 75,000 or so clones, around 93% detected once. This sample is part of a study of technical replicates of blood from a few donors. Germline CDR1 MNHEY, CDR2 SVGAGI. This CDR3 is built from 15 residues. Trimming cost V 2 bases and J 8 bases, with 18 bases left between them. Material: T cells isolated from PBMCs. The chain is built from TRBV6-5 and TRBJ1-1; weak D call: TRBD1 (6 bases). The sequence was obtained from a human donor in good health. CDR3 nucleotide sequence: TGTGCCAGCAGTTACAGTAGCCGGACAGCTCTGGAAGCTTTCTTT. Its translation is CASSYSSRTALEAFF.